These 3 T cell receptor beta chains came from one sample sequenced in a study of human T cells and chemical hapten exposure. TCRdb passed the 5' RACE reads through MiXCR, listing each CDR3 protein once. The sample records roughly 81,000 distinct CDR3 sequences, less than 20% being singletons. The starting material, unfractionated whole blood, was used for total RNA extraction. The receptors were gathered from a female donor in good health.

CDR3 bases: TGTGCCATCAGGAGATTCGGCGGGAGCTACGAGCAGTACTTC. This gives the protein CAIRRFGGSYEQYF. This chain links TRBV10-3 with TRBJ2-7, with TRBD2 matching 7 bases. The germline V gene has CDR1 ENHRY and CDR2 SYGVKD. The length of the CDR3 is 14 residues. J gave up 3 bases and V 6 bases, and 8 bases lay outside the gene matches.

The chain employs TRBV27 and TRBJ1-2; D is unresolved. Germline V gives CDR1 MNHEY, CDR2 SMNVEV (reference sequence). This CDR3 spans 15 amino acids. The V gene lost 5 bases and the J gene lost 4 bases, with 17 bases spanning the gap. The CDR3 DNA sequence: TGTGCCAGCAGTCTACGCGGGGTACGAGCCTATGGCTACACCTTC. Translating it yields CASSLRGVRAYGYTF.

V gene TRBV27 combines with J gene TRBJ2-5; D not certain. The germline CDR1 and CDR2 sequences are MNHEY and SMNVEV (reference sequence). This CDR3 has 15 residues. V was shortened by 6 bases and J by 1 base, with 15 bases between the two germline ends. As DNA, the CDR3 is TGTGCCAGCAGGAAGGGTAGATCCTGCCAAGAGACCCAGTACTTC. It yields the protein CASRKGRSCQETQYF.